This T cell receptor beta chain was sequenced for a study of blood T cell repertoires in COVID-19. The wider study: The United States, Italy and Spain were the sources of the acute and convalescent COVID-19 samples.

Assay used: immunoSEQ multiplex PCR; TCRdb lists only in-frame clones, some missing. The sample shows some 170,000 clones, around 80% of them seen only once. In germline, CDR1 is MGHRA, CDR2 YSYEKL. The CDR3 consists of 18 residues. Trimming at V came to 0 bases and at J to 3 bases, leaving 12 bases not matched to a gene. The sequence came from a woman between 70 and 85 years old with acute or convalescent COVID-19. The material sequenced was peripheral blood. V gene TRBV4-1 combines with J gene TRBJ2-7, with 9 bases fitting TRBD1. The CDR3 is CASSQDMAVWTGVYEQYF. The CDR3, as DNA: TGCGCCAGCAGCCAAGATATGGCCGTATGGACAGGGGTCTACGAGCAGTACTTC.